Listed here is a single TCR beta chain. What it recognizes is unknown. CDR3 length: 14 amino acids. V was clipped by 4 bases and J by 5 bases; unmatched bases: 2. Germline CDR1 and CDR2: SGHRS and YFSETQ. Every bit of the isolated RNA underwent reverse transcription, so sequencing read expressed TCRB transcripts. The protocol was immunoSEQ multiplex PCR, while the TCRdb copy is restricted to in-frame clones and leaves out a portion. The table shows 200,000 to 300,000 clones, with roughly 14% occurring only once. The data were taken from a study of beta chain features in type 1 diabetes. Background on the study: Taken together, all samples contributed 107,917,701 examined sorted cells.

Study findings and constraints: Since sequencing was performed on cDNA, cells with high TCR expression could be over-represented. There was a moderate but significant shortening of TCRB CDR3s in all four CD4+ subsets of Type 1 diabetes patients.

Specimen: naive CD4+ T cells from blood. The rearrangement links TRBV5-1 to TRBJ1-4, with 10 bases matching TRBD1. The clonotype was recovered from a man aged 25 to 45 with type 1 diabetes. The CDR3 coding sequence is TGCGCCAGCAGCGGGGGACAGGGGAATGAAAAACTGTTTTTT. Translation: CASSGGQGNEKLFF.